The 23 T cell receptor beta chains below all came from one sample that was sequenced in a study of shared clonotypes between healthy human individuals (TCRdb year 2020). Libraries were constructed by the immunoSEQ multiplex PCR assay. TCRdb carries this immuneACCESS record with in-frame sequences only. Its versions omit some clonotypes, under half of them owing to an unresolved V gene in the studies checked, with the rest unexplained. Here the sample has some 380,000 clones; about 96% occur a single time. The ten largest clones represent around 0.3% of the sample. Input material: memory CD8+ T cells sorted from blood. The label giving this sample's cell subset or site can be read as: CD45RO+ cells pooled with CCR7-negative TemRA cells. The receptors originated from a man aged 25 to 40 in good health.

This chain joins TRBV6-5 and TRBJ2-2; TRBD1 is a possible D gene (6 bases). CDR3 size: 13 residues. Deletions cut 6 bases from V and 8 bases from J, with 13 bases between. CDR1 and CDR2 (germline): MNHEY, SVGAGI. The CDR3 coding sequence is TGTGCCAGCAGCCACAGGGTTGTGGGGGAGCTGTTTTTT. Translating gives CASSHRVVGELFF.

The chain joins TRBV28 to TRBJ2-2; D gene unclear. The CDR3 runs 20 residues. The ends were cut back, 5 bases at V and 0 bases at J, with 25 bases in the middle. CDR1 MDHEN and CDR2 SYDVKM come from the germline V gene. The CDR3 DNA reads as TGTGCCAGCAGTCGCACCCCGAGACGATATCGACCACCGAACACCGGGGAGCTGTTTTTT. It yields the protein CASSRTPRRYRPPNTGELFF.

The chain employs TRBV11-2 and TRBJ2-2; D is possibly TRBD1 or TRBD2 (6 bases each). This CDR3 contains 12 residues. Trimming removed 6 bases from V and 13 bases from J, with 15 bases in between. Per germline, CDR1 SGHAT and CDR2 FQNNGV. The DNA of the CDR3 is TGTGCCAGCAGTCAAGGCAGGGGAGGGCTGTTTTTT. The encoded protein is CASSQGRGGLFF.

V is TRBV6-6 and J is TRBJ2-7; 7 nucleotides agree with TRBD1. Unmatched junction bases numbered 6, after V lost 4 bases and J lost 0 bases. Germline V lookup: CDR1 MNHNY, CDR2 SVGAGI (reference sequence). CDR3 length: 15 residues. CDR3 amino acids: CASSSLGTDSYEQYF. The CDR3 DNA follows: TGTGCCAGCAGTTCACTCGGGACAGACTCCTACGAGCAGTACTTC.

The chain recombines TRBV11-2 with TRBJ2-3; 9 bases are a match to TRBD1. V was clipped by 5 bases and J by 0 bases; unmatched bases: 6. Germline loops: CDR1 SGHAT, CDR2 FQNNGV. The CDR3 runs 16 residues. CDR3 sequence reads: CASSPGQGASTDTQYF. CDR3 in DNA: TGTGCCAGCAGCCCGGGACAGGGAGCTAGCACAGATACGCAGTATTTT. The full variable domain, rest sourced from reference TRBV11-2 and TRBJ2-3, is EAGVAQSPRYKIIEKRQSVAFWCNPISGHATLYWYQQILGQGPKLLIQFQNNGVVDDSQLPKDRFSAERLKGVDSTLKIQPAKLEDSAVYLCASSPGQGASTDTQYFGPGTRLTVL.

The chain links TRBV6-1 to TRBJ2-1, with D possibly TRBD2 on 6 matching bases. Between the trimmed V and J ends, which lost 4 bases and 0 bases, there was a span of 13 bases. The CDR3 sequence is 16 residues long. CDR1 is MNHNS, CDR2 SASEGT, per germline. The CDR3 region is CASSALAELSYNEQFF. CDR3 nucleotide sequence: TGTGCCAGCAGTGCCTTAGCGGAACTCTCCTACAATGAGCAGTTCTTC.

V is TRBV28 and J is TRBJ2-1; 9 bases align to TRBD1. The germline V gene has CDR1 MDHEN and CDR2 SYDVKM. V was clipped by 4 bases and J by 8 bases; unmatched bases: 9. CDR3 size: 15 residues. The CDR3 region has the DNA TGTGCCAGCAGTTCCTACGGGACAGGGCGAGATGAGCAGTTCTTC. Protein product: CASSSYGTGRDEQFF. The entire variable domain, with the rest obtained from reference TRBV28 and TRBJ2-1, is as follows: DVKVTQSSRYLVKRTGEKVFLECVQDMDHENMFWYRQDPGLGLRLIYFSYDVKMKEKGDIPEGYSVSREKKERFSLILESASTNQTSMYLCASSSYGTGRDEQFFGPGTRLTVL.

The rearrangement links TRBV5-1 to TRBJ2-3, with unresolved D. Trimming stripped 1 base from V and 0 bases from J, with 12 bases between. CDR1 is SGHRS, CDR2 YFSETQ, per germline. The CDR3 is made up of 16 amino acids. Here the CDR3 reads CASSLFGSLSTDTQYF. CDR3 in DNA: TGCGCCAGCAGCTTGTTCGGAAGCCTTAGCACAGATACGCAGTATTTT.

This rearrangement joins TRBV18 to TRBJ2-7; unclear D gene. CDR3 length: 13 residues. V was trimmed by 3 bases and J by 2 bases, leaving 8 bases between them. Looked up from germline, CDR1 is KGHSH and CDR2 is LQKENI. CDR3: CASSPDRTYEQYF. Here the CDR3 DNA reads TGTGCCAGCTCACCCGACCGAACCTACGAGCAGTACTTC.

The CDR3 DNA reads TGTGCCAGCAGACCCAGGGGGAGAAACACCGGGGAGCTGTTTTTT. Its translation is CASRPRGRNTGELFF. The V gene is TRBV25-1, the J gene TRBJ2-2; 7 bases are a match to TRBD1. V shed 6 bases, J shed 2 bases, and the junction held 6 bases outside the gene matches. CDR1 and CDR2 from the germline V gene are MGHDK and SYGVNS. This CDR3 comprises 15 residues.

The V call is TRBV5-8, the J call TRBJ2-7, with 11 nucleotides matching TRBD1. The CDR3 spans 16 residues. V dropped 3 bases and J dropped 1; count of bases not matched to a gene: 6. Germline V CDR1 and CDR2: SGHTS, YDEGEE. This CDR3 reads CASSWTGGGGSYEQYF. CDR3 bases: TGTGCCAGCAGCTGGACAGGGGGCGGAGGGTCCTACGAGCAGTACTTC.

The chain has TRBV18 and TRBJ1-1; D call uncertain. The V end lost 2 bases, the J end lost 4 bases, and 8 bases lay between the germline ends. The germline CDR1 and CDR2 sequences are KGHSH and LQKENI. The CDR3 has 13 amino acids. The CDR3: CASSPGEGTEAFF. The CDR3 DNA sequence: TGTGCCAGCTCACCAGGGGAGGGCACTGAAGCTTTCTTT.

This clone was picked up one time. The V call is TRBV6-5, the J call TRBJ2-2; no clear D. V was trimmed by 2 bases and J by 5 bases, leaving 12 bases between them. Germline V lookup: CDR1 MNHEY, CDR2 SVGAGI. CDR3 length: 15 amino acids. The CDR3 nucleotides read TGTGCCAGCAGTTACCGCCCTAGGCGAACCGGGGAGCTGTTTTTT. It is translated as CASSYRPRRTGELFF.

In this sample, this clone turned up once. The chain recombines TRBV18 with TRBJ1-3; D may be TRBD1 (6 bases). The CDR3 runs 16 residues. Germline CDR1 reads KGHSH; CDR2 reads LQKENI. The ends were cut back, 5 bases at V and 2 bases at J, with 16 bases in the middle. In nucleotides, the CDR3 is TGTGCCAGCTCAGCCGTAGAAACAGGGACTGGAAACACCATATATTTT. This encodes CASSAVETGTGNTIYF.

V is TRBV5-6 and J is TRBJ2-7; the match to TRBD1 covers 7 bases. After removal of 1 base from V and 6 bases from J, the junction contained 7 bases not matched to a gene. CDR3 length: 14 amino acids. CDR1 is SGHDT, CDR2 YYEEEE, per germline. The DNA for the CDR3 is TGTGCCAGCAGCTTGAGGGGGCGCGGAGGCGAGCAGTACTTC. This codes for CASSLRGRGGEQYF.

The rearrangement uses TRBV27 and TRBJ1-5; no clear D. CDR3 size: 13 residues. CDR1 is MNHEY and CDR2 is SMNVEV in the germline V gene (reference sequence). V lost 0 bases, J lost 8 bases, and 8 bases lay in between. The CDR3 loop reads CASSLSKWEPQHF. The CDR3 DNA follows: TGTGCCAGCAGTTTATCGAAATGGGAGCCCCAGCATTTT.

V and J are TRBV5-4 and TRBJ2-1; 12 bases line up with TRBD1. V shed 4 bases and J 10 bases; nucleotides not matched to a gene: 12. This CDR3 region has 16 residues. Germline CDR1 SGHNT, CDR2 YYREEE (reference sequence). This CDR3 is CASSLPGQGAKREQFF. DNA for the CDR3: TGTGCCAGCAGCCTACCGGGACAGGGGGCTAAGAGGGAGCAGTTCTTC.

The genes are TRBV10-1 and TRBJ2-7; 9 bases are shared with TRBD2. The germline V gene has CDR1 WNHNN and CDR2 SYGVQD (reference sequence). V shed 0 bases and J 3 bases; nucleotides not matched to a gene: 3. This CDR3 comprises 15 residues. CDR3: CASSESAGGVYEQYF. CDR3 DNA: TGCGCCAGCAGTGAGTCGGCGGGAGGGGTCTACGAGCAGTACTTC.

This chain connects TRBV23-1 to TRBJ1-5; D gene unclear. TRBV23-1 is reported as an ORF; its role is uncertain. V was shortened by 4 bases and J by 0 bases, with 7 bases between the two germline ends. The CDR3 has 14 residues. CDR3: CASSRSHSNQPQHF. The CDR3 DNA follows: TGCGCCAGCAGTCGGTCCCATAGCAATCAGCCCCAGCATTTT.

The CDR3 nucleotides are TGTGCCAGCAGTTACTCTCCTCCCGGATGGGAGCTGTTTTTT. Translated, it gives CASSYSPPGWELFF. The V gene is TRBV6-5, the J gene TRBJ2-2; D is uncertain. This CDR3 is built from 14 residues. The ends were cut back, 0 bases at V and 9 bases at J, with 11 bases in the middle. CDR1 is MNHEY and CDR2 is SVGAGI in the germline V gene.

The CDR3 DNA is TGTGCCAGCATTATAGACACCTACGAGCAGTACTTC. Its protein is CASIIDTYEQYF. The J gene is TRBJ2-7, the V gene TRBV2; no definite D call. Between the trimmed V and J ends, which lost 7 bases and 2 bases, there was a span of 9 bases. CDR3 length: 12 residues. The germline gives CDR1 SNHLY, CDR2 FYNNEI.

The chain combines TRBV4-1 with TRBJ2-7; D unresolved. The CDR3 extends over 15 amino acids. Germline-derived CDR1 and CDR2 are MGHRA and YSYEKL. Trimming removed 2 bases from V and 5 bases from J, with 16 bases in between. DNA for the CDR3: TGCGCCAGCAGCCAAAACCCCCTTAGCCGAAACGAGCAGTACTTC. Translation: CASSQNPLSRNEQYF.

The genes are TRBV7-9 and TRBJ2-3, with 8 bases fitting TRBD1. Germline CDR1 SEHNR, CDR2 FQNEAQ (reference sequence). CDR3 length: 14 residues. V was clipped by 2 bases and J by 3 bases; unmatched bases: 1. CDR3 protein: CASSLWDRTDTQYF. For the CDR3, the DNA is TGTGCCAGCAGCTTATGGGACAGGACAGATACGCAGTATTTT.